What follows describes a single TCR beta chain. Antigen unknown. Busulfan-fludarabine conditioning, marrow transplant, and cyclophosphamide on days +3 and +4 were administered. The data were obtained in a study of T cells after posttransplantation cyclophosphamide. Overall study findings and caveats: TRB overlap between skin or GI tissue T cells and blood was limited. Donor CD8+ memory clones often dominated recipient blood repertoires at later times. After PTCy, TRB diversity resembled that of CNI/methotrexate controls.

TCRdb's table, derived via immunoSEQ multiplex PCR, lists solely in-frame clones and lacks some. Sampling found around 7,700 clones, none seen once. Sequencing was performed on PBMCs, taken around 90 days after allogeneic stem cell transplant with posttransplant cyclophosphamide. This receptor was identified in a female patient over 55 who received an allogeneic stem cell transplant from an unrelated donor, was CMV-positive, and had acute GVHD only. The graft donor may have given rise to some T cells.

This CDR3 is CASSPTSGRNYIQYF. Written as DNA, the CDR3 is TGTGCCAGCAGCCCGACTAGCGGGAGAAATTACATTCAGTACTTC. V usage is TRBV6-1 and J usage is TRBJ2-4, with TRBD2 identical over 12 bases. CDR3 length: 15 amino acids. After removal of 6 bases from V and 8 bases from J, the junction contained 8 bases not matched to a gene. CDR1 is MNHNS and CDR2 is SASEGT in the germline V gene.